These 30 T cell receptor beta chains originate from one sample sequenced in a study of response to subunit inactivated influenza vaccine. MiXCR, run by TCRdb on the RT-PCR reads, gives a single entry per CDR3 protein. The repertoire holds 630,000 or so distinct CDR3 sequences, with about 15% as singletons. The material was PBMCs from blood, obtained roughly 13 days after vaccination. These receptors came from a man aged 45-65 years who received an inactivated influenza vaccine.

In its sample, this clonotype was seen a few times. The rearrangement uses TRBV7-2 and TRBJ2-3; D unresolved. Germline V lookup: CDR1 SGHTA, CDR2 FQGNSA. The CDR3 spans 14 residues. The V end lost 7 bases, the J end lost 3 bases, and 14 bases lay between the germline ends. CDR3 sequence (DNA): TGTGCCAGCACCCTAAAACCTACGACAGATACGCAGTATTTT. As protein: CASTLKPTTDTQYF.

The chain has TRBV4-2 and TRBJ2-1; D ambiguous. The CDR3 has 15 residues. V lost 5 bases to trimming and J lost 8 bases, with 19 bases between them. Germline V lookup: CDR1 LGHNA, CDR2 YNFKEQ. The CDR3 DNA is TGTGCCAGCAGCGAGAGTTCGGCCCTTAACGATGAGCAGTTCTTC. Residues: CASSESSALNDEQFF.

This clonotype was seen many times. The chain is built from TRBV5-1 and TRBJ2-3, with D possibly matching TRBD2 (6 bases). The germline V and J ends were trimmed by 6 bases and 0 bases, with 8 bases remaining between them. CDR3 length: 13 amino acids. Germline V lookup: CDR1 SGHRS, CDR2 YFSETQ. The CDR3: CASMAGSTDTQYF. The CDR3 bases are TGCGCCAGCATGGCGGGGAGCACAGATACGCAGTATTTT.

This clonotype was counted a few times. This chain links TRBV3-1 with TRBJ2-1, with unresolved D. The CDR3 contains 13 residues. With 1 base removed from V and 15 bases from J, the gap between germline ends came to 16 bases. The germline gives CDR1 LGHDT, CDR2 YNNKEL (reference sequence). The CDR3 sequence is CASSQGTAASSFF. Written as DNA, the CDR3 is TGTGCCAGCAGCCAAGGCACAGCCGCCTCGTCGTTCTTC.

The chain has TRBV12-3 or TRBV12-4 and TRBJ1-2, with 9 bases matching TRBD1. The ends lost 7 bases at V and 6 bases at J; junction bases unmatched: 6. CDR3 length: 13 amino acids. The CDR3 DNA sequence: TGTGCCAGCAAAAACCGGGACAGGGATGGCTACACCTTC. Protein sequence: CASKNRDRDGYTF.

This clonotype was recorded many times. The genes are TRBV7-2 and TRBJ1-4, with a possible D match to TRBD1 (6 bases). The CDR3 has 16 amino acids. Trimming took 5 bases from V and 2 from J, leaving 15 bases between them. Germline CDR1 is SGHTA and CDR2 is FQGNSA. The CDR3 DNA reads TGTGCCAGCAGCCCTCCCAGGGGCGGGACTAATGAAAAACTGTTTTTT. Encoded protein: CASSPPRGGTNEKLFF.

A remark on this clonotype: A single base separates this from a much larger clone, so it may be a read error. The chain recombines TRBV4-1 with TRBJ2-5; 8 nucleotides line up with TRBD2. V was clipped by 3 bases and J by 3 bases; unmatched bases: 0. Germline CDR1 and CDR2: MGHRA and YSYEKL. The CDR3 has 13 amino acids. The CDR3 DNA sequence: TGCGCCAGCAGCCACGGGGGGGAAGAGACCCAGTACTTC. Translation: CASSHGGEETQYF.

DNA for the CDR3: TGTGCCAGCAGCTTAGCCCCGTCGAGGGGGGCCTACGAGCAGTACTTC. Protein: CASSLAPSRGAYEQYF. The rearrangement links TRBV7-2 to TRBJ2-7; the D gene could be TRBD1 or TRBD2 (6 bases each). Germline CDR1 is SGHTA and CDR2 is FQGNSA. The CDR3 totals 16 residues. V gave up 0 bases and J gave up 2 bases, with 14 bases separating them.

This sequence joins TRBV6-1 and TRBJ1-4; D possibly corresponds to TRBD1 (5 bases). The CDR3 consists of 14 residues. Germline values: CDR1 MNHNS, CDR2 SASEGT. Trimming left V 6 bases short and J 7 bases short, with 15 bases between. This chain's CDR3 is CASSWVGGSEKLFF. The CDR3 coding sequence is TGTGCCAGCAGCTGGGTTGGGGGAAGTGAAAAACTGTTTTTT.

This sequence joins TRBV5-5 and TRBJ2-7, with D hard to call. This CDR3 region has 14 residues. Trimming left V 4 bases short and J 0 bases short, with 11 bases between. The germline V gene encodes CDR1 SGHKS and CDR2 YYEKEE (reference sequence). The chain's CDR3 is CASSTAPHSYEQYF. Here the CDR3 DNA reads TGTGCCAGCAGCACCGCACCGCACTCCTACGAGCAGTACTTC.

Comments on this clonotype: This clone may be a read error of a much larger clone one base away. CDR3 DNA sequence: TGCGCCAGCAGTGCGCTAGCCGCCGGGGAGCTGTCTTTT. It yields the protein CASSALAAGELSF. The chain joins TRBV10-1 to TRBJ2-2, with a possible D match to TRBD2 (5 bases). Germline CDR1 and CDR2: WNHNN and SYGVQD (reference sequence). The CDR3 loop spans 13 amino acids.

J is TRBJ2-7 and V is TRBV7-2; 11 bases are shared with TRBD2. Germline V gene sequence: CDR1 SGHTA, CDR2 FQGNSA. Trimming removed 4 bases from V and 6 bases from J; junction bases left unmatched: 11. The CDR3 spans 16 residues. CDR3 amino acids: CASSSITSGSFFEQYF. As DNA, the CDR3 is TGTGCCAGCAGCTCCATTACTAGCGGGAGTTTCTTCGAGCAGTACTTC.

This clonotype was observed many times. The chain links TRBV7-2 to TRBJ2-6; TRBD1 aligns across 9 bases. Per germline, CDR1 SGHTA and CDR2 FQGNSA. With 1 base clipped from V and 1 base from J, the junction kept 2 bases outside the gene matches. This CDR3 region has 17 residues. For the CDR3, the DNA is TGTGCCAGCAGCTTAGAGGGACAGGGTTCTGGGGCCAACGTCCTGACTTTC. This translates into CASSLEGQGSGANVLTF.

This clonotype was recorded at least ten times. This CDR3 is CASSLGLGGAYNEQFF. DNA of the CDR3: TGCGCCAGCAGCTTGGGTCTCGGGGGGGCCTACAATGAGCAGTTCTTC. The rearrangement uses TRBV5-1 and TRBJ2-1; 8 nucleotides agree with TRBD2. Germline trimming cut 0 bases from V and 2 bases from J; bases unmatched to any gene: 4. From germline, CDR1 is SGHRS and CDR2 YFSETQ. This CDR3 region has 16 residues.

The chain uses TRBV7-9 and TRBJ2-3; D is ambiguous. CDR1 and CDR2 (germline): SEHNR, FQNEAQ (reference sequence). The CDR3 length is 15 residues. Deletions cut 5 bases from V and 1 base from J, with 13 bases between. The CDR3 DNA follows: TGTGCCAGCAGCCTAACGTCTTCTCGCACAGATACGCAGTATTTT. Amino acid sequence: CASSLTSSRTDTQYF.

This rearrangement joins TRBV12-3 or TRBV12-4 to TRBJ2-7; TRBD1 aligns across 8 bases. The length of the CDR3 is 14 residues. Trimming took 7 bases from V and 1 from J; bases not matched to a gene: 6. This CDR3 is CASTSGDRSYEQYF. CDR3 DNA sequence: TGTGCCAGCACCTCTGGGGACAGGTCCTACGAGCAGTACTTC.

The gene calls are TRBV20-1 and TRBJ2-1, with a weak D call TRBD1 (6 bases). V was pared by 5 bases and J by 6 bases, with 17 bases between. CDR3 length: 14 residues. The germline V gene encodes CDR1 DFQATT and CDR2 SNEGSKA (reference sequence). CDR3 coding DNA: TGCAGTGCTCGAAACAGGGACCTCCTCAATGAGCAGTTCTTC. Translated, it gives CSARNRDLLNEQFF.

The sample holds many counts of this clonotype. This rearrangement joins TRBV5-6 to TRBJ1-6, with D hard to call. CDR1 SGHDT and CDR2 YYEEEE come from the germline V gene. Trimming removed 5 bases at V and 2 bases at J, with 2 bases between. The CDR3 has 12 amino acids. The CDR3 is CASRTYNSPLHF. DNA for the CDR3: TGTGCCAGCAGGACCTATAATTCACCCCTCCACTTT.

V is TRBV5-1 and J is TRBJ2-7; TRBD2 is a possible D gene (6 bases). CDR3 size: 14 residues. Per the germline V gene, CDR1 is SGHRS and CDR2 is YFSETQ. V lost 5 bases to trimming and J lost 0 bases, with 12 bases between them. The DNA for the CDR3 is TGCGCCAGCAGTTACGGAGGGGCCTCCTACGAGCAGTACTTC. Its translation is CASSYGGASYEQYF.

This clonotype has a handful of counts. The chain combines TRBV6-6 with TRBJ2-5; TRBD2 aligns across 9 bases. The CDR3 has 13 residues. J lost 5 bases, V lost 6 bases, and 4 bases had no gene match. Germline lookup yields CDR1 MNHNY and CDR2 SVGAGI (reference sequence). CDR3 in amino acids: CASSRGGGETQYF. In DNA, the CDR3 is TGTGCCAGCAGCCGCGGGGGGGGGGAGACCCAGTACTTC.

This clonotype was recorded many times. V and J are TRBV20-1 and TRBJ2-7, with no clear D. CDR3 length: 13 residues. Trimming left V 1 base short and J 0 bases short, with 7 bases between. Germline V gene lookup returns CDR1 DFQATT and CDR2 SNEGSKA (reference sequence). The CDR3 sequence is CSARGRSSYEQYF. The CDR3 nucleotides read TGCAGTGCTAGAGGACGTAGCTCCTACGAGCAGTACTTC.

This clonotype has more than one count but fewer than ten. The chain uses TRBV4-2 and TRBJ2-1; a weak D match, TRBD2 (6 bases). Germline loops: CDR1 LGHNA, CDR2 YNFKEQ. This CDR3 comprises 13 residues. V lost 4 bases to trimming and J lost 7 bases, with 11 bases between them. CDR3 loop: CASSRIAENEQFF. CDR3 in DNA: TGTGCCAGCAGCCGCATAGCGGAAAATGAGCAGTTCTTC.

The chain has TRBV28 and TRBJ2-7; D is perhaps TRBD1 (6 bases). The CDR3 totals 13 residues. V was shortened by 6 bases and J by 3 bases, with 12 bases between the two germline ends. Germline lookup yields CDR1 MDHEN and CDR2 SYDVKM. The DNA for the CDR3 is TGTGCCAGCAGAAGACAGGTGAACTACGAGCAGTACTTC. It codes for CASRRQVNYEQYF.

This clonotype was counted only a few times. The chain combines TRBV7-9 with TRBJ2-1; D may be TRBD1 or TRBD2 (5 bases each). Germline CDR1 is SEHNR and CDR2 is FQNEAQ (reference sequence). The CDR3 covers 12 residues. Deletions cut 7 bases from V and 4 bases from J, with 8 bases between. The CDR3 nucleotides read TGTGCCAGCATGAGGGGTTACAATGAGCAGTTCTTC. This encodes CASMRGYNEQFF.

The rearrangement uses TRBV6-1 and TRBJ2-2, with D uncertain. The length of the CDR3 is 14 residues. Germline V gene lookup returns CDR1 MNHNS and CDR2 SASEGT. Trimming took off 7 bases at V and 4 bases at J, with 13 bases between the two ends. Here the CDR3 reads CASTNHPGTGELFF. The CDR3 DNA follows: TGTGCCAGCACTAATCACCCAGGCACCGGGGAGCTGTTTTTT.

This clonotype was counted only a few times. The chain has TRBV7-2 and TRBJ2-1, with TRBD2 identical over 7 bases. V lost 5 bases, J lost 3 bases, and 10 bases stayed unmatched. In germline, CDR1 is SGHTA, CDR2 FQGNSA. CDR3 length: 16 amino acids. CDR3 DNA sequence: TGTGCCAGCAGCAGAAGGGTGGGAGGGATCTACAATGAGCAGTTCTTC. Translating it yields CASSRRVGGIYNEQFF.

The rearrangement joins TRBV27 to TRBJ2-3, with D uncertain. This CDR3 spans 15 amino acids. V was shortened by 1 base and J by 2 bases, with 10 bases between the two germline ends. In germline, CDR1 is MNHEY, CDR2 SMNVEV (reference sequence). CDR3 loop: CASSLLAAYTDTQYF. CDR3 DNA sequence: TGTGCCAGCAGTTTATTGGCCGCTTACACAGATACGCAGTATTTT.

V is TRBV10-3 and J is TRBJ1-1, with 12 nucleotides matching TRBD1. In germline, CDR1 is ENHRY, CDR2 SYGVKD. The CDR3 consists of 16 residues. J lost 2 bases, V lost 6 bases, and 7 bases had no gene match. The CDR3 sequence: CAIRGTGGSENTEAFF. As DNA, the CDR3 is TGTGCCATCAGGGGGACAGGGGGCTCTGAAAACACTGAAGCTTTCTTT.

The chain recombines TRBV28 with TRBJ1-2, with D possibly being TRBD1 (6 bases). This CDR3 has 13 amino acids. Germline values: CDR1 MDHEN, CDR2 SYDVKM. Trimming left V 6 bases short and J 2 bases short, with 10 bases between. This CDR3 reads CASSKGGNYGYTF. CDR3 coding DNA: TGTGCCAGCAGCAAGGGGGGGAACTATGGCTACACCTTC.

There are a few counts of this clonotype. Here the CDR3 DNA reads TGCGCCAGCAGGAGCGCGGGAACCTCCTACAATGAGCAGTTCTTC. It codes for CASRSAGTSYNEQFF. The rearrangement uses TRBV10-2 and TRBJ2-1; D might be TRBD2 (6 bases). The CDR3 is 15 amino acids. V gave up 6 bases and J gave up 0 bases, with 12 bases separating them. Germline CDR1 and CDR2: WSHSY and SAAADI.